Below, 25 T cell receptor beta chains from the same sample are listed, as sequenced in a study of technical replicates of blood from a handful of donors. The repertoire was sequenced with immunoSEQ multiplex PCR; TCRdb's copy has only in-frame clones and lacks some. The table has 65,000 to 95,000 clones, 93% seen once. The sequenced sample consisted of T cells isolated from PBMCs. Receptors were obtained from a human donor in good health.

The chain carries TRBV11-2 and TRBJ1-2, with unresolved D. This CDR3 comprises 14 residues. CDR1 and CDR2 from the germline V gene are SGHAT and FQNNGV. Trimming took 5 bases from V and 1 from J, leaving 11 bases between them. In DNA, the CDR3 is TGTGCCAGCAGCCCAAACGAGGTTAACTATGGCTACACCTTC. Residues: CASSPNEVNYGYTF.

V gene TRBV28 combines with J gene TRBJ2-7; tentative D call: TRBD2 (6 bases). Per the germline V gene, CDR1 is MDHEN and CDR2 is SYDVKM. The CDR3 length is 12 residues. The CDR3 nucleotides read TGTGCTGCCGGGGGTCTCTCCTACGAGCAGTACTTC. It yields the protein CAAGGLSYEQYF.

This CDR3 reads CASSQDRMDYEQYF. The DNA of the CDR3 is TGTGCCAGCAGCCAGGACAGGATGGACTACGAGCAGTACTTC. The chain joins TRBV5-4 to TRBJ2-7; 7 bases fit TRBD1. CDR3 size: 14 residues. Germline values: CDR1 SGHNT, CDR2 YYREEE (reference sequence). The junction had 7 bases not matched to a gene; V was cut back by 4 bases and J by 3 bases.

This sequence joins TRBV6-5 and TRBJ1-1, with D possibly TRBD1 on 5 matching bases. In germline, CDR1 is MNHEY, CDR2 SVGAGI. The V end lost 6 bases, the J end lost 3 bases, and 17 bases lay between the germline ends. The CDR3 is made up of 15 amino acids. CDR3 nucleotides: TGTGCCAGCAGCCTTAGCCGCAGGGCGGACACTGAAGCTTTCTTT. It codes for CASSLSRRADTEAFF.

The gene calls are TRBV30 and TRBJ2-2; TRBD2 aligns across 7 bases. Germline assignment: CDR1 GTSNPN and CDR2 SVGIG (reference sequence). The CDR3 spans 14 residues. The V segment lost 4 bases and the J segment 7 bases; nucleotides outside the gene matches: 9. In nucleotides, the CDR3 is TGTGCCTGGACTCTAGGTAGCGGGCTCGGGGAGCTGTTTTTT. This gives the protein CAWTLGSGLGELFF.

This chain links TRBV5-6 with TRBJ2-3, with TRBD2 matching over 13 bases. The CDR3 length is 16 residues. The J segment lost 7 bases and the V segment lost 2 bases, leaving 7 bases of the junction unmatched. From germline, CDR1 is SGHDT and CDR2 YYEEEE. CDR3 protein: CASSFPGLAGPHTQYF. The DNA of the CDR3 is TGTGCCAGCAGCTTCCCGGGACTAGCGGGGCCTCATACGCAGTATTTT.

CDR3 sequence: CAWSVSRVSNTGELFF. CDR3 DNA sequence: TGTGCCTGGAGTGTTTCTCGAGTATCGAACACCGGGGAGCTGTTTTTT. This chain links TRBV30 with TRBJ2-2; no definite D call. The germline V and J ends were trimmed by 0 bases and 0 bases, with 11 bases remaining between them. There are 16 residues in the CDR3. Germline V gives CDR1 GTSNPN, CDR2 SVGIG (reference sequence). Complete variable domain (other parts from reference TRBV30 and TRBJ2-2): SQTIHQWPATLVQPVGSPLSLECTVEGTSNPNLYWYRQAAGRGLQLLFYSVGIGQISSEVPQNLSASRPQDRQFILSSKKLLLSDSGFYLCAWSVSRVSNTGELFFGEGSRLTVL.

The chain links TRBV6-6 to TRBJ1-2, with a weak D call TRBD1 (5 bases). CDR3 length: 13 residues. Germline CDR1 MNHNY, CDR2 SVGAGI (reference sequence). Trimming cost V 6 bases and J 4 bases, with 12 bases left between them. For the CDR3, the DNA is TGTGCCAGCAGCAATACAGGTGGCTATGGCTACACCTTC. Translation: CASSNTGGYGYTF.

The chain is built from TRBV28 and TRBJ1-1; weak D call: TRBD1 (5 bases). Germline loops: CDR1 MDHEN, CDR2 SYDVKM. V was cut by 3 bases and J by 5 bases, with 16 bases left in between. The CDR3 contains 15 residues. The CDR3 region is CASSFQSSGGTEAFF. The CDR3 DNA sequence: TGTGCCAGCAGTTTCCAGTCCTCTGGGGGGACTGAAGCTTTCTTT.

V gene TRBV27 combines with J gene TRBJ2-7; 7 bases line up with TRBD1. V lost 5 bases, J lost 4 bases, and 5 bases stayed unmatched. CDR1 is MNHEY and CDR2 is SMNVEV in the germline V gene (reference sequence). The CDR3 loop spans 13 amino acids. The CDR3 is CASSVGQDYEQYF. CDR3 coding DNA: TGTGCCAGCAGTGTTGGACAGGATTACGAGCAGTACTTC.

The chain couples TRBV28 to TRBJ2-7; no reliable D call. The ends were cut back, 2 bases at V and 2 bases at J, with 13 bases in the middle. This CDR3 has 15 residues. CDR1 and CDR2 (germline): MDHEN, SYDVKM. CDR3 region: CASSLTIPRTYEQYF. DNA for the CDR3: TGTGCCAGCAGTTTAACGATCCCCAGAACCTACGAGCAGTACTTC.

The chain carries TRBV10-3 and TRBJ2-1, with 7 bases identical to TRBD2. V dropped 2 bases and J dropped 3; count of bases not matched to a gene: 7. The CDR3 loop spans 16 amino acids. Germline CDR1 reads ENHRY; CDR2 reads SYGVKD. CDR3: CAISEPGGGIYNEQFF. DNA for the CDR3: TGTGCCATCAGTGAGCCGGGCGGGGGAATCTACAATGAGCAGTTCTTC.

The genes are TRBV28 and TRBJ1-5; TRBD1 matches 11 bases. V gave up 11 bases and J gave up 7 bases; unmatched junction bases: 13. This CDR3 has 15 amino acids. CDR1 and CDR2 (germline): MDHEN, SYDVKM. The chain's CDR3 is CAGQGATPAVQPQHF. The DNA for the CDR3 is TGTGCCGGACAGGGGGCAACCCCGGCTGTGCAGCCCCAGCATTTT.

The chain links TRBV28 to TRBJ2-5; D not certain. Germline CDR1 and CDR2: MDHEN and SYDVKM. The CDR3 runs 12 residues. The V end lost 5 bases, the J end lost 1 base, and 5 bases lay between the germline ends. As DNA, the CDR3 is TGTGCCAGCAGTCCCATCCAAGAGACCCAGTACTTC. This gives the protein CASSPIQETQYF.

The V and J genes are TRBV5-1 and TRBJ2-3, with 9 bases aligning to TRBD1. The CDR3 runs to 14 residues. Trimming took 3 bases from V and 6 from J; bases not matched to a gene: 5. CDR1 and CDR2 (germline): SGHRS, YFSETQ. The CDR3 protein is CASSSGQGSDTQYF. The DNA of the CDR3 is TGCGCCAGCAGCTCGGGACAGGGATCCGATACGCAGTATTTT.

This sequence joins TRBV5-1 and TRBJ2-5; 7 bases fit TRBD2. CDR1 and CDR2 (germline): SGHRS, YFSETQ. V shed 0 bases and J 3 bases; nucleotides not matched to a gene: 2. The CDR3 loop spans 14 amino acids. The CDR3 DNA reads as TGCGCCAGCAGCTTGGGTCGGGAGGAAGAGACCCAGTACTTC. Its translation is CASSLGREEETQYF.

CDR3 DNA: TGTGCCAGCAGTGGAGAACGGGGAGCCTACAATGAGCAGTTCTTC. It encodes CASSGERGAYNEQFF. The chain uses TRBV25-1 and TRBJ2-1; D is possibly TRBD2 (5 bases). Germline CDR1 reads MGHDK; CDR2 reads SYGVNS. V was trimmed by 4 bases and J by 2 bases, leaving 12 bases between them. This CDR3 region has 15 residues.

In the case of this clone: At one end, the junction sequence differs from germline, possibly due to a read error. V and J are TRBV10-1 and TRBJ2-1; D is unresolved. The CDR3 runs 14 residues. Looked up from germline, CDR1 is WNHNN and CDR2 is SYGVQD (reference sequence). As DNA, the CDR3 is TGCGCCAGCAGTCAGTCCTTCCTCTACAATGAGCAGTTCTTC. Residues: CASSQSFLYNEQFF.

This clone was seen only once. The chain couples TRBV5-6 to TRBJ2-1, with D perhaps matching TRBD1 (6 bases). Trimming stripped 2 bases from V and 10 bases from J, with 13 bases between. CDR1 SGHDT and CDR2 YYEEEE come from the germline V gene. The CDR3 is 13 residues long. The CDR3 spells CASSFAQGWEQFF. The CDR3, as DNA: TGTGCCAGCAGCTTCGCACAGGGCTGGGAGCAGTTCTTC.

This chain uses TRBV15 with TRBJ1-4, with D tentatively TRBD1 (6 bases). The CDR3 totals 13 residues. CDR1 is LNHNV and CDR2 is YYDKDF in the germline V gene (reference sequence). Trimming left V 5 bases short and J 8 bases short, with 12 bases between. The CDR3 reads CATSSRGGEKLFF. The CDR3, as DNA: TGTGCCACCAGCTCACGGGGGGGCGAAAAACTGTTTTTT. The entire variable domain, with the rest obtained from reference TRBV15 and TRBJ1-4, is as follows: DAMVIQNPRYQVTQFGKPVTLSCSQTLNHNVMYWYQQKSSQAPKLLFHYYDKDFNNEADTPDNFQSRRPNTSFCFLDIRSPGLGDTAMYLCATSSRGGEKLFFGSGTQLSVL.

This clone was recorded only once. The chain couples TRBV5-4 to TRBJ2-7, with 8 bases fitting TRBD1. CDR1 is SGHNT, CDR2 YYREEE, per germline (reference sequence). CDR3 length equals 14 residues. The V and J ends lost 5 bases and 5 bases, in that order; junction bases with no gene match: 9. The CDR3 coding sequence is TGTGCCAGCAGTCTCGGACAGGGTTACGACGAGCAGTACTTC. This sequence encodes CASSLGQGYDEQYF.

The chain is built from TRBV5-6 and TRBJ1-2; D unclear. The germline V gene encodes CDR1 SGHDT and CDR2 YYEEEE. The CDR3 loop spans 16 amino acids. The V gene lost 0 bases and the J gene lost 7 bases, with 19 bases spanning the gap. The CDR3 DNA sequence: TGTGCCAGCAGCTTGGGACCCAGAGGCCGGATTCCTGGCTACACCTTC. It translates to CASSLGPRGRIPGYTF.

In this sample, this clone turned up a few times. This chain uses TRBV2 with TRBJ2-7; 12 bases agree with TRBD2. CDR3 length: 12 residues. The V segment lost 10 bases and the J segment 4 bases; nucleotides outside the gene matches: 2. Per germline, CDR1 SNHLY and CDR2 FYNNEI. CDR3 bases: TGTGCCATCCTAGCGGGAGGGTACGAGCAGTACTTC. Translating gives CAILAGGYEQYF.

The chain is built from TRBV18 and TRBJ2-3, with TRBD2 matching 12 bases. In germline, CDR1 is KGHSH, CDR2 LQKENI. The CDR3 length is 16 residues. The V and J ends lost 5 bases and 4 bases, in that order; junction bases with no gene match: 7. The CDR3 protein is CASSLTSGRGADTQYF. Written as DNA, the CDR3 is TGTGCCAGCTCATTGACTAGCGGGAGAGGGGCAGATACGCAGTATTTT.

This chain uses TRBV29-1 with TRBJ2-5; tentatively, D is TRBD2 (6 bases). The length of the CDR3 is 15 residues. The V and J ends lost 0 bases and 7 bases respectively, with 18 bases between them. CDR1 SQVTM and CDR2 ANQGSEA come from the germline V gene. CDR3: CSVEDPLQTGGTQYF. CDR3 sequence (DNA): TGCAGCGTTGAAGATCCCCTACAGACCGGGGGGACCCAGTACTTC.